This T cell receptor beta chain was captured by sequencing in a study of blood T cells in healthy people across ages. A J-beta primer mix and a sample-barcoded 5' primer were used in a second PCR of about 6 to 12 cycles. A template-switch adaptor containing 12 random nucleotides labeled each cDNA molecule. MiXCR, run by TCRdb on the 5' RACE reads, gives a single entry per CDR3 protein. Of 800,000 or so distinct CDR3 sequences detected, approximately 25% appear once; the ten largest clones hold 3% to 4%. Germline CDR1 is LNHNV and CDR2 is YYDKDF (reference sequence). CDR3 length: 16 amino acids. Trimming cost V 1 base and J 3 bases; bases outside gene matches: 7. The authors extracted at least 5 micrograms of total RNA per sample. This sample also appeared in a second study, on T cells of mothers and their children. From that paper: Microchimeric T cell clones that persisted were not detected.

Sequencing was done on a sample of blood. The sequence came from a boy under 18 in good health. The V gene is TRBV15, the J gene TRBJ2-7; 9 nucleotides line up with TRBD2. CDR3 in amino acids: CATSRGGLTSGYEQYF. CDR3 nucleotides: TGTGCCACCAGCAGAGGGGGGCTGACTAGCGGCTACGAGCAGTACTTC.